This record covers a single T cell receptor (beta chain). Its antigen has not been determined. No clone much larger than this one lies a single base away; base qualities are absent. CDR1 and CDR2 (MNHEY, SMNVEV) derive from the germline V gene (reference sequence). Trimmed from V: 3 bases; trimmed from J: 0 bases; junction bases lacking a gene match: 6. The CDR3 runs 18 residues from the cysteine to the phenylalanine. Only CDR3 DNA is held: 54 bases, read in frame from base 1. The data originate from a study of cytomegalovirus exposure and HLA in healthy donors (dated by TCRdb to 2017 to 2019). Context from the whole study: According to an earlier analysis of 550 to 750 of the donors, about 170 million T cells yielded 117 million unique TCR beta sequences and less than 300 Gb of sequence data. Four or five DR-DQ haplotypes were handled as single units for association and clustering because linkage in the cohort was strong. Typing coverage varied by locus: roughly 629-630 donors for A, B, C, DRB1 and DQB1; approximately 520 for DQA1; more than 600 for DPA1; roughly 450 for DPB1. Every discovery cohort repertoire had been produced on one sequencing platform. The study combined high-throughput TCR immunosequencing, statistical association of individual TCRs with disease status, and machine learning to predict cytomegalovirus infection status. Rather than using new phenotypic data, the later analysis identified candidate immune exposures from TCR beta sequences and from how often those sequences occurred across donors. A later analysis re-examined previously published TCR beta repertoires from over 500 donors and added high-resolution HLA genotyping to investigate patterns of TCR occurrence. Around 330 gigabases of sequencing data and around 85 million unique TCR sequences made up an early release that covered 500 to 700 HLA-typed donors. The study aimed to test whether cataloging public T cell receptors could reveal signatures of past pathogen exposure. HLA typing included class I and class II loci at four-digit resolution. In a later genetic analysis, genome-wide SNP genotypes for about 65% of the 666 donors were used, and that subset was treated as a discovery cohort. Besides the first cohort of some 670 subjects, a separate validation cohort made up of roughly 120 different subjects was used. Of the roughly 410 genotyped donors, less than 90% were placed in the genetic ancestry cluster associated with self-reported Caucasian donors. The study profiled the T cell repertoires of approximately 700 subjects by immunosequencing and related them to cytomegalovirus serostatus. Donor age, sex, ethnicity and CMV serostatus were compiled together with the repertoire data. Among about 400 genotyped donors of the cohort, an average of around 220,000 unique TCR beta nucleotide sequences was sequenced per donor, of which about 18% were non-productive. An earlier analysis of about 600 of the donors used high-throughput TCR beta sequencing to judge whether each TCR beta V gene segment behaved as functional or pseudogenic.

What the study reported, not specific to this receptor: Most TCR sequences were seen in very few donors, while some public TCRs were found in many individuals. A few of the identified cytomegalovirus-associated TCR beta chains were confirmed in vitro to be specific for cytomegalovirus antigens. The authors suggested that the approach could potentially be extended to other disease states and immunological phenotypes. According to a later analysis, TCR association rates differed among HLA loci, with DRB1 alleles showing the most associated TCRs and HLA-C alleles showing the fewest. A later analysis reported that several top co-occurrence clusters appeared linked to parvovirus B19, influenza, CMV and Epstein-Barr virus. Only TCR beta chains were sequenced in this cohort, and the absence of alpha or paired-chain data limited detectable features. Some IMGT-functional V segments, including TRBV6-2 and TRBV6-3, could not be told apart with the 87-base-pair reads, so those segments were excluded. CMV serostatus was the only immune exposure information available for the cohort. A later genetic analysis associated a missense DCLRE1C variant with V-gene and J-gene trimming of TCR beta chains, and an independent cohort replicated the association. Because counts were too low, about 18 rarely observed V segments, including chromosome 9 orphons, were excluded from the earlier analysis of fewer than 650 of the donors. A further reported finding was that TCR beta sequences accurately predicted the HLA-A and HLA-B alleles for most subjects in the first cohort. Broadly in line with IMGT annotations, most TCR beta V segments showed up in productive rearrangements about 90% or about 30% of the time in an earlier analysis of roughly 590 of the donors. In a later analysis, most CMV-associated TCR beta chains were found to appear HLA-restricted, with HLA associations seemingly driven largely by CMV exposure. In the study, 150 to 200 TCR beta chains were listed as associated with cytomegalovirus. In a later analysis, 15,000 to 20,000 TCR beta sequences were associated with specific HLA alleles at a false discovery rate of 0.05. A later genetic analysis reported fewer N-insertions in productive TCRs among donors in an Asian-associated ancestry cluster than the roughly 620-donor mean. Because HLA typing was missing for some donors at each locus, association tests included only the typed subset. In a later analysis, HLA-associated TCR beta chains were found to be more clonally expanded and to have lower generation probabilities than equally common non-associated chains. Roughly uniform sequencing depth across donors was assumed in presence/absence analyses, although this assumption may not hold. The sequencing pipeline was judged likely to have produced a cluster of highly shared sequence variants as a technical artifact. Correlated functional status among segregating V segments might reflect linkage disequilibrium, but an unknown experimental factor could not be ruled out. The classifier was reported to diagnose cytomegalovirus status with high specificity and sensitivity in both the original cohort and the validation cohort. When HLA alleles, especially DR and DQ, strongly co-occurred, TCR associations were difficult to assign to individual alleles.

In total, roughly 710 healthy bone marrow donors made up the cohort. Cohort members were all nominally healthy when sampled, although unrecorded immune exposures were likely present. The donor tested CMV seropositive and was one of the 289 seropositive cohort members. Each donor provided a peripheral blood sample, and peripheral blood mononuclear cells were used for TCR beta sequencing. The Qiagen DNeasy Blood Extraction Kit was used to extract genomic DNA from the blood cell samples. The library relied on the immunoSEQ multiplex PCR assay. For the multiplex PCR, a mixture combining 60 forward primers for TCR Vbeta segments and 13 reverse primers for TCR Jbeta segments was used. A multiplex PCR assay on genomic DNA amplified the CDR3 region of rearranged TCR beta genes. The amplified TCR beta libraries were sequenced on the Illumina HiSeq System as 87-base-pair reads. The original pipeline was this. A later analysis tallied approximately 87 million unique TCR beta chains across the 550 to 850 repertoires, and 10 million to 11 million of those chains were shared by two or more donors. To remove PCR and sequencing errors, raw reads were error-corrected and collapsed into unique sequences using a nearest-neighbor algorithm that merged closely related sequences. To assign V, D and J gene segments, CDR3 sequences were aligned to IMGT reference sequences. For a sequence to be retained, a match of at least six nucleotides was required to both a V gene segment and a J gene segment. A rearrangement was called productive if the CDR3 had no stop codons and remained in frame with V and J, and every other rearrangement was called non-productive. CDR3 was defined by IMGT convention, running from the second conserved V-encoded cysteine to the conserved J-encoded phenylalanine. The earlier analysis of fewer than 700 of the donors excluded sequences that lacked an unambiguous match to a single V gene segment. In an earlier analysis of 587 of the donors, V segments were called functional above 56.7% productive rearrangements and were called segregating when the between-donor standard deviation exceeded 5%. A statistical classification framework was developed to diagnose cytomegalovirus status using the catalog of TCR beta chain sequences. In a later analysis, TCR nucleotide sequences were compared against IMGT/GENE-DB human TR gene sequences so that V and J genes could be assigned. Using the TCRdist pipeline, a later analysis assigned CDR3 sequences along with most-parsimonious VDJ recombination scenarios. In a later analysis, each TCR beta chain was defined by its CDR3 amino acid sequence together with its V-gene family, and reads without a unique V-gene family were excluded. A later analysis removed 600 or so highly shared, low-generation-probability nucleotide sequences to deal with suspected cross-contamination and a sequencing artifact. In a later analysis, a clonal expansion index was calculated for each public chain from normalized within-repertoire ranks of inferred template counts. Generation probabilities in a later analysis came from a VDJ recombination model fitted to out-of-frame rearrangements, and those results were checked against IGoR. In a later analysis, hypergeometric tests were used to score TCR-TCR, TCR-HLA and TCR-CMV co-occurrence, with a repertoire-size bias correction applied to TCR pairs. False discovery rates were estimated in a later analysis by permuting HLA or CMV assignments 20 times. In a later analysis, co-occurring TCRs were grouped using DBSCAN, with TCRdist sequence similarity added in when clustering inside HLA-allele-positive subsets. For co-occurrence clustering, repertoires with fewer than 30,000 or more than 120,000 public chains were excluded, along with a handful of repertoires with anomalous nucleotide sharing. TCRdb took this table from immuneACCESS and kept in-frame rearrangements with V and J called. Such tables lack part of the clones; where checked against another copy, unresolved V genes explain under half of the gap, and the rest is unexplained. D and trimming were read from the DNA, whereas the V and J calls and clone size are those reported in that table. The sample contains 150,000 to 200,000 clones, roughly four fifths of them found a single time. The top ten clones comprise roughly 5.2% of the sample.

This TCR was sampled from a girl between 5 and 17 years old in good health and CMV-seropositive. The specimen was PBMCs. The chain was built from TRBV27 and TRBJ2-1; the junction holds 12 bases that match TRBD2. The DNA reads TGTGCCAGCAGTTTCCTAGCGGGGGGGCTGGGCTCCTACAATGAGCAGTTCTTC. It encodes CASSFLAGGLGSYNEQFF.